This T cell receptor (beta chain) was sequenced in a study of Ad26.COV2.S vaccination and SARS-CoV-2 variants. Looking at the study overall: Of the COV1001 trial arms, the Ad26.COV2.S arm included the donor.

This clone has more than one count but fewer than ten. Treatment denoted: 19 received Ad26.COV2.S at low or high dose, single or two shots; about 5 received placebo; per-sample allocation not given. All samples were drawn on day 63, counting from the first vaccine or placebo injection. The donor was a Boston adult aged 18-55 years. Sequencing was performed with immunoSEQ multiplex PCR; in TCRdb, only in-frame clones are kept and a portion is missing. The sample has some 340,000 clones, 70% to 90% seen once. The CDR3 consists of 12 residues. The germline CDR1 and CDR2 sequences are SNHLY and FYNNEI. Deletions cut 8 bases from V and 0 bases from J, with 8 bases between.

The receptor was derived from a person aged 18-60 years who received the Ad26.COV2.S COVID-19 vaccine or a placebo. The sequenced sample was peripheral blood, obtained in a trial of Ad26.COV2.S vaccine versus placebo. This rearrangement joins TRBV2 to TRBJ2-7; D gene unclear. Here the CDR3 DNA reads TGTGCCAGCTCTACGGACTCCTACGAGCAGTACTTC. This gives the protein CASSTDSYEQYF.